This is a list of T cell receptor beta chains from one sample in a study of identical twins. MiXCR was run by TCRdb on the 5' RACE reads, yielding one entry per CDR3 protein. The repertoire holds a few hundred thousand distinct CDR3 sequences, about 8% seen once, with roughly 3% in the top ten. These data also featured in a second study, about yellow fever vaccine responses in identical twins.

Sequenced: CD8+ T cells sorted from blood. The receptors stem from a young woman in good health. The CDR3 runs from the conserved cysteine through the conserved F or W. A D gene is named only where the DNA matches it firmly. For some rows the clone size is stated as once, few or many, or as a class when expanded; others skip it.

clone size | J gene | V gene | D gene | CDR3 protein | CDR3 DNA
few | TRBJ2-7 | TRBV4-3 | TRBD2 | CASSPQSGATYEQYF | TGCGCCAGCAGCCCTCAGAGCGGGGCAACCTACGAGCAGTACTTC
many | TRBJ2-2 | TRBV6-2/TRBV6-3 | TRBD1 | CAITTGGESGELFF | TGTGCCATTACGACAGGGGGCGAGAGCGGGGAGCTGTTTTTT
. | TRBJ2-2 | TRBV3-1 | . | CASSQVALAMNTGELFF | TGTGCCAGCAGCCAAGTAGCACTAGCTATGAACACCGGGGAGCTGTTTTTT
. | TRBJ2-7 | TRBV3-1 | . | CASSQEGEQYF | TGTGCCAGCAGCCAAGAGGGCGAGCAGTACTTC
few | TRBJ2-7 | TRBV4-1 | TRBD1 | CASSQTTGGGLYEQYF | TGCGCCAGCAGCCAGACAACAGGGGGCGGCCTCTACGAGCAGTACTTC
few | TRBJ2-5 | TRBV6-1 | . | CASSEALLEETQYF | TGTGCCAGCAGTGAAGCGCTTCTCGAAGAGACCCAGTACTTC
few | TRBJ1-1 | TRBV29-1 | . | CSVLIATEAFF | TGCAGCGTCCTCATAGCCACTGAAGCTTTCTTT
. | TRBJ1-2 | TRBV20-1 | . | CSARTVPNYRYTF | TGCAGTGCGCGGACAGTTCCTAACTATCGCTACACCTTC
. | TRBJ2-3 | TRBV7-9 | . | CASSFGETDTQYF | TGTGCCAGCAGCTTTGGGGAGACAGATACGCAGTATTTT
few | TRBJ2-1 | TRBV7-9 | TRBD1 | CASSLQGDRQFF | TGTGCCAGCAGCTTACAGGGGGATCGTCAGTTCTTC
. | TRBJ2-1 | TRBV21-1 | . | CASSPGTSGRADNEQFF | TGTGCCAGCAGCCCCGGCACAAGCGGGAGGGCCGACAATGAGCAGTTCTTC